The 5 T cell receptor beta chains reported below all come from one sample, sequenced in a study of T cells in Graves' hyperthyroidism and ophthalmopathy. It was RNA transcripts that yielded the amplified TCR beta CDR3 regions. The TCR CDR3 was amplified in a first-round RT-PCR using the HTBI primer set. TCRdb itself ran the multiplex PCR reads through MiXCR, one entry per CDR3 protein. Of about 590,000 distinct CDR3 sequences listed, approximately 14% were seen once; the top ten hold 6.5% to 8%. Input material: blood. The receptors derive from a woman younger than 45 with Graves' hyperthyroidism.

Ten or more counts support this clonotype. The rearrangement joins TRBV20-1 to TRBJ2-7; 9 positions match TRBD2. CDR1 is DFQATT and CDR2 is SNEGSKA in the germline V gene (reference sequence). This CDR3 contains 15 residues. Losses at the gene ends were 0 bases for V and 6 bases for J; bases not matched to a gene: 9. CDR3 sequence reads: CSARDVREGIGEQYF. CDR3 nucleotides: TGCAGTGCTAGAGACGTGCGGGAGGGCATCGGCGAGCAGTACTTC.

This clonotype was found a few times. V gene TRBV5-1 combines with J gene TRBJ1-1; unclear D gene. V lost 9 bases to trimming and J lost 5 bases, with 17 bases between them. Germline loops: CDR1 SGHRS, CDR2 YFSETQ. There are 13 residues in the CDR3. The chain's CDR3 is CATGPGQGTEAFF. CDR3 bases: TGCGCCACCGGACCGGGCCAAGGGACTGAAGCTTTCTTT.

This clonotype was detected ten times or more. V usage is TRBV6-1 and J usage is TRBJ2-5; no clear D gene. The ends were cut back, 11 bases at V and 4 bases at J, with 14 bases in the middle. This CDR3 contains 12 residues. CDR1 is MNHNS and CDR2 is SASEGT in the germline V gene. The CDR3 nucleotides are TGTGCCTGCCGTAGGGTGGGAGAGACCCAGTACTTC. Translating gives CACRRVGETQYF.

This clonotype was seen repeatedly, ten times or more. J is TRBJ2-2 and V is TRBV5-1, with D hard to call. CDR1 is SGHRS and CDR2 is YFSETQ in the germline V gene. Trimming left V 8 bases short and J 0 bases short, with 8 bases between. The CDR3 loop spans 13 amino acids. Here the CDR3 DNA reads TGCGCCAGTACGGGCTCGAACACCGGGGAGCTGTTTTTT. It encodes CASTGSNTGELFF. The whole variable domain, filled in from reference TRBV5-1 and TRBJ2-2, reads KAGVTQTPRYLIKTRGQQVTLSCSPISGHRSVSWYQQTPGQGLQFLFEYFSETQRNKGNFPGRFSGRQFSNSRSEMNVSTLELGDSALYLCASTGSNTGELFFGEGSRLTVL.

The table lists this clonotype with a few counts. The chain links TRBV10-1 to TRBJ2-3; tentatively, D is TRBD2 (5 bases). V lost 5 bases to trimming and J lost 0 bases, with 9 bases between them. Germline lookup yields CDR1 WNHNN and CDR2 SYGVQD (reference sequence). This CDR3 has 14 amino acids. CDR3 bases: TGCGCCAGCAGTCGGAGGCTCAGCACAGATACGCAGTATTTT. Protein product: CASSRRLSTDTQYF.